A single sample is the source of the 23 T cell receptor beta chains below, sequenced in a study of T cells after yellow fever vaccination. From the 5' RACE reads, TCRdb called clonotypes with MiXCR, one entry per CDR3 protein. The sample lists 400,000 to 450,000 distinct CDR3 sequences, 18% occurring once. This specimen was PBMCs, taken before the yellow fever booster vaccination. These receptors all come from a man younger than 30 who received the YFV17D yellow fever vaccine.

This clonotype was seen more than once but under ten times. The chain employs TRBV11-3 and TRBJ2-7; the match to TRBD2 covers 15 bases. The germline gives CDR1 SGHNT, CDR2 YENEEA. With 5 bases clipped from V and 7 bases from J, the junction kept 9 bases outside the gene matches. This CDR3 has 16 residues. Written as DNA, the CDR3 is TGTGCCAGCAGCCTCGGGACTAGCGGGGGGTTGGATGAGCAGTACTTC. This translates into CASSLGTSGGLDEQYF.

There are a few counts of this clonotype. This sequence joins TRBV3-1 and TRBJ2-1; D is uncertain. The germline CDR1 and CDR2 sequences are LGHDT and YNNKEL (reference sequence). The V end was cut by 0 bases, the J end by 3 bases, with 6 bases between. The CDR3 covers 14 residues. CDR3 region: CASSQDYNYNEQFF. The CDR3 nucleotides are TGTGCCAGCAGCCAAGATTACAACTACAATGAGCAGTTCTTC.

This clonotype has a handful of counts. The V and J genes are TRBV6-2 or TRBV6-3 and TRBJ1-6, with D perhaps matching TRBD1 (6 bases). V was clipped by 4 bases and J by 10 bases, with 17 bases between them. Germline V gene sequence: CDR1 MNHEY, CDR2 SVGEGT. The CDR3 has 15 amino acids. The chain's CDR3 is CASSLSGGFHSPLHF. CDR3 sequence (DNA): TGTGCCAGCAGTTTATCCGGGGGCTTTCACTCACCCCTCCACTTT.

The chain is built from TRBV9 and TRBJ1-5; perhaps TRBD1 as D (5 bases). The germline gives CDR1 SGDLS, CDR2 YYNGEE. The ends were cut back, 4 bases at V and 1 base at J, with 15 bases in the middle. CDR3 length: 16 amino acids. The chain's CDR3 is CASSPGRALSNQPQHF. In DNA, the CDR3 is TGTGCCAGCAGCCCCGGCAGGGCCCTAAGCAATCAGCCCCAGCATTTT.

The genes are TRBV5-1 and TRBJ2-3; weak D call: TRBD1 (5 bases). The CDR3 is 15 residues long. Germline V gene data show CDR1 as SGHRS and CDR2 as YFSETQ. Trimming left V 0 bases short and J 2 bases short, with 10 bases between. Here the CDR3 reads CASSLGQLNTDTQYF. The CDR3 DNA reads TGCGCCAGCAGCTTGGGACAGCTCAACACAGATACGCAGTATTTT.

The genes are TRBV27 and TRBJ2-1; 10 nucleotides agree with TRBD1. The CDR3 sequence is 13 residues long. Germline values: CDR1 MNHEY, CDR2 SMNVEV (reference sequence). For the CDR3, the DNA is TGTGCAGCGGGACAGGGGAACTACAATGAGCAGTTCTTC. Residues: CAAGQGNYNEQFF.

This clonotype was counted between two and nine times. The chain employs TRBV7-2 and TRBJ2-5, with 10 bases identical to TRBD2. The germline CDR1 and CDR2 sequences are SGHTA and FQGNSA. The CDR3 is 16 residues long. V lost 4 bases to trimming and J lost 2 bases; unmatched junction nucleotides: 7. The CDR3 DNA reads as TGTGCCAGCAGCTCGGTAGCGGGGGGTTCTCAAGAGACCCAGTACTTC. It encodes CASSSVAGGSQETQYF.

This clonotype has a handful of counts. This chain connects TRBV7-9 to TRBJ2-3; D may be TRBD2 (6 bases). The germline V gene encodes CDR1 SEHNR and CDR2 FQNEAQ (reference sequence). CDR3 length equals 12 residues. V was trimmed by 1 base and J by 15 bases, leaving 14 bases between them. The CDR3 loop is CASSLVAAGDYF. CDR3 in DNA: TGTGCCAGCAGCTTAGTTGCAGCGGGCGATTATTTT.

In its sample, this clonotype was seen a few times. The chain carries TRBV20-1 and TRBJ2-7, with 9 bases fitting TRBD1. Germline values: CDR1 DFQATT, CDR2 SNEGSKA (reference sequence). Unmatched junction bases numbered 1, after V lost 4 bases and J lost 3 bases. This CDR3 spans 12 amino acids. CDR3 residues: CSATGQGYEQYV. CDR3 DNA: TGCAGTGCTACGGGACAGGGCTACGAGCAGTACGTC.

The DNA for the CDR3 is TGTGCCATCAGTGAGTCTAGCAGGAACCAAGAGACCCAGTACTTC. It translates to CAISESSRNQETQYF. This chain connects TRBV10-3 to TRBJ2-5; D is unresolved. V lost 0 bases to trimming and J lost 0 bases, with 8 bases between them. The CDR3 spans 15 residues. CDR1 and CDR2 from the germline V gene are ENHRY and SYGVKD.

J is TRBJ2-3 and V is TRBV20-1, with D possibly being TRBD2 (5 bases). The V and J ends lost 6 bases and 0 bases respectively, with 13 bases between them. Germline CDR1 is DFQATT and CDR2 is SNEGSKA (reference sequence). CDR3 length: 14 residues. The DNA for the CDR3 is TGCAGTGCCGGTATCGGGGATAGCACAGATACGCAGTATTTT. It is translated as CSAGIGDSTDTQYF.

This clonotype has more than one count but fewer than ten. The chain employs TRBV5-1 and TRBJ2-2; TRBD2 matches at 9 bases. The CDR3 totals 17 residues. CDR1 and CDR2 from the germline V gene are SGHRS and YFSETQ. V lost 0 bases, J lost 1 base, and 4 bases stayed unmatched. This CDR3 reads CASSLGWTSENTGELFF. The CDR3 coding sequence is TGCGCCAGCAGCTTGGGATGGACTAGCGAGAACACCGGGGAGCTGTTTTTT.

The chain joins TRBV6-6 to TRBJ2-5; TRBD2 is a possible D gene (6 bases). The CDR3 is made up of 14 amino acids. V lost 2 bases to trimming and J lost 9 bases, with 16 bases between them. Looked up from germline, CDR1 is MNHNY and CDR2 is SVGAGI (reference sequence). This chain's CDR3 is CASSYAGTSGAQYF. For the CDR3, the DNA is TGTGCCAGCAGTTACGCCGGGACTTCGGGCGCCCAGTACTTC.

The rearrangement uses TRBV7-9 and TRBJ2-3; D unclear. Trimming pared 2 bases from V and 2 bases from J, leaving 5 bases between. Germline CDR1 is SEHNR and CDR2 is FQNEAQ (reference sequence). There are 13 residues in the CDR3. In DNA form, the CDR3 reads TGTGCCAGCAGCTTACACGACACAGATACGCAGTATTTT. Translated: CASSLHDTDTQYF.

This clonotype was counted between two and nine times. The chain employs TRBV6-2 or TRBV6-3 and TRBJ2-7; D call uncertain. This CDR3 spans 12 amino acids. CDR1 MNHEY and CDR2 SVGEGT come from the germline V gene. Trimming shortened V by 2 bases and J by 6 bases, and 8 bases separated the two germline ends. The CDR3 DNA is TGTGCCAGCAGTTACATCCCGGGCGAGCAGTACGTC. This translates into CASSYIPGEQYV.

In its sample, this clonotype was seen a few times. The gene calls are TRBV6-5 and TRBJ2-1; 12 bases match TRBD2. The CDR3 consists of 15 residues. Germline values: CDR1 MNHEY, CDR2 SVGAGI. V was clipped by 6 bases and J by 8 bases; unmatched bases: 8. The CDR3 protein is CASRASSGGGHEQFF. CDR3 DNA sequence: TGTGCCAGCAGGGCCTCTAGCGGGGGGGGCCATGAGCAGTTCTTC.

This clonotype was recorded a few times. The chain uses TRBV5-1 and TRBJ2-3, with 11 bases that match TRBD2. CDR1 is SGHRS and CDR2 is YFSETQ in the germline V gene. This CDR3 contains 14 residues. The V gene end was trimmed by 5 bases and the J gene end by 7 bases; junction bases not matched to a gene: 6. CDR3 DNA sequence: TGCGCCAGCAGACTAGCGGGGGAGCAACATACGCAGTATTTT. It translates to CASRLAGEQHTQYF.

CDR3 DNA: TGTGCCAGCAGCCCACCACAGGGGAGGGAGACCCAGTACTTC. Translated: CASSPPQGRETQYF. V is TRBV11-1 and J is TRBJ2-5, with D maybe TRBD1 (7 bases). Germline assignment: CDR1 SGHAT and CDR2 FQDESV (reference sequence). The CDR3 is 14 residues long. V shed 5 bases and J shed 5 bases, with 15 bases lying between them.

The chain carries TRBV7-3 and TRBJ2-2; D could derive from TRBD1 or TRBD2 (5 bases each). Germline V gives CDR1 SGHTA, CDR2 FQGTGA. This CDR3 spans 14 amino acids. Deletions cut 2 bases from V and 6 bases from J, with 10 bases between. CDR3 sequence (DNA): TGTGCCAGCAGCTTAGGGGGAAGGGCCGGGGAGCTGTTTTTT. Residues: CASSLGGRAGELFF.

This clonotype was observed a handful of times. The genes are TRBV20-1 and TRBJ2-2, with 11 positions matching TRBD2. The germline gives CDR1 DFQATT, CDR2 SNEGSKA (reference sequence). The CDR3 is 16 residues long. The junction had 2 bases not matched to a gene; V was cut back by 1 base and J by 1 base. CDR3 amino acids: CSARAGTSGNTGELFF. In nucleotides, the CDR3 is TGCAGTGCTAGAGCCGGGACTAGCGGGAACACCGGGGAGCTGTTTTTT.

This clonotype was recorded a few times. The rearrangement uses TRBV18 and TRBJ1-1; unclear D gene. V lost 2 bases and J 2 bases, leaving 12 bases between the germline ends. CDR1 and CDR2 from the germline V gene are KGHSH and LQKENI. The CDR3 runs to 15 residues. The CDR3 region has the DNA TGTGCCAGCTCACCAAGACCTCAGGTAAACACTGAAGCTTTCTTT. Its protein product is CASSPRPQVNTEAFF.

A few counts support this clonotype. The V gene is TRBV13, the J gene TRBJ2-7, with no clear D. This CDR3 comprises 15 residues. The ends were cut back, 3 bases at V and 2 bases at J, with 14 bases in the middle. CDR1 and CDR2 from the germline V gene are PRHDT and FYEKMQ (reference sequence). CDR3 nucleotide sequence: TGTGCCAGCAGCTTCTCGATCGGGTTACCCTACGAGCAGTACTTC. Its protein product is CASSFSIGLPYEQYF.

The rearrangement uses TRBV7-9 and TRBJ1-4; D ambiguous. The CDR3 is made up of 13 amino acids. Trimming stripped 5 bases from V and 13 bases from J, with 17 bases between. Germline values: CDR1 SEHNR, CDR2 FQNEAQ (reference sequence). The CDR3 protein is CASSPGSTKGLFF. In nucleotides, the CDR3 is TGTGCCAGCAGCCCCGGAAGTACGAAGGGACTGTTTTTT.